The clone carrying this T cell receptor beta chain has more than one count but fewer than ten. TCRdb re-called the RT-PCR reads with MiXCR, one entry per CDR3 protein. The table lists about 960,000 distinct CDR3 sequences, roughly 17% of them singletons, with approximately 5.9% in the top ten. These data originate in a study of patients and donors after allogeneic stem cell transplantation. The germline CDR1 and CDR2 sequences are SGHRS and YFSETQ. The V gene end was trimmed by 0 bases and the J gene end by 8 bases; junction bases not matched to a gene: 3. This CDR3 is built from 14 residues. Sequenced sample: blood, either unsorted or a sorted T cell fraction (not recorded which). The chain links TRBV5-1 to TRBJ2-1; 9 bases line up with TRBD2. The receptor's source is a human donor who was either an allogeneic HSCT recipient or a stem cell or donor lymphocyte infusion donor (not recorded which). It is not recorded whose cells these are; they may come from a transplant donor. CDR3 coding DNA: TGCGCCAGCAGCTTGGTGCGGGGGGGCCATGAGCAGTTCTTC. It encodes CASSLVRGGHEQFF.